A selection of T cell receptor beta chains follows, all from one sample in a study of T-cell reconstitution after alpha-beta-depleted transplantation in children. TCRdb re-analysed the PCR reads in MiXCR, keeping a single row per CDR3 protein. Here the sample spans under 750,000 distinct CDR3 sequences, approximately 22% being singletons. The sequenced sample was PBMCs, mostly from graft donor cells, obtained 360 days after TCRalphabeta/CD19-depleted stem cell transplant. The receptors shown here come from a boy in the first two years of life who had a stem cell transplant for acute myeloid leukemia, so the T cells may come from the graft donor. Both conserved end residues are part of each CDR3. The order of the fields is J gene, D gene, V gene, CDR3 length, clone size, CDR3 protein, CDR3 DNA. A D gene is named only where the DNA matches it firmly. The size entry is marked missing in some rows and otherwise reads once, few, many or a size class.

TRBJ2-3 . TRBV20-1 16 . CSASTHGGGLTDTQYF TGCAGTGCCTCTACCCACGGGGGTGGCCTCACAGATACGCAGTATTTT
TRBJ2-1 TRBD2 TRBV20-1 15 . CCAPLLAGVNNEQFF TGCTGTGCTCCTCTCCTAGCGGGGGTTAACAATGAGCAGTTCTTC
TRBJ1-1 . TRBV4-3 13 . CASSPEGQDEAFF TGCGCCAGCAGCCCCGAGGGGCAGGATGAAGCTTTCTTT
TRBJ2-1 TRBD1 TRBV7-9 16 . CASSLAPGQGPNEQFF TGTGCCAGCAGCTTAGCGCCGGGACAGGGGCCCAATGAGCAGTTCTTC
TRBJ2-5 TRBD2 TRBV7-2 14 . CASSSLAGGRIQYF TGTGCCAGCAGTTCACTAGCGGGGGGGCGGATCCAGTACTTC
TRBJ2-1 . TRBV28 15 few CASSYVATPYNEQFF TGTGCCAGCAGCTACGTGGCGACCCCTTACAATGAGCAGTTCTTC
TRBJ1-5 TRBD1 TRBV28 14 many CASRTGTGVQPQHF TGTGCCAGCAGAACCGGGACAGGGGTTCAGCCCCAGCATTTT
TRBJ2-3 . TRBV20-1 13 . CSAPGRGADTQYF TGCAGTGCCCCTGGGCGGGGCGCAGATACGCAGTATTTT
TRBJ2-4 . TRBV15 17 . CATSRDSSWAAKNIQYF TGTGCCACCAGCAGAGACTCCTCGTGGGCGGCCAAAAACATTCAGTACTTC
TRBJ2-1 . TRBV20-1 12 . CSARGFGDEQFF TGCAGCGCTAGGGGATTTGGCGATGAGCAGTTCTTC
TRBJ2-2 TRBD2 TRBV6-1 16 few CASSDRGVSNTGELFF TGTGCCAGCAGTGACCGGGGGGTATCGAACACCGGGGAGCTGTTTTTT
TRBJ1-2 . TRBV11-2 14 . CASSLEGSIYGYTF TGTGCCAGCAGCTTAGAGGGCAGTATCTATGGCTACACCTTC
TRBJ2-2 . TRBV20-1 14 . CSARDTGNTGELFF TGCAGTGCTAGAGACACAGGGAACACCGGGGAGCTGTTTTTT
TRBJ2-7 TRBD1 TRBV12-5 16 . CASGLGTGTFSYEQYF TGTGCTAGTGGTTTGGGGACAGGAACCTTCTCCTACGAGCAGTACTTC
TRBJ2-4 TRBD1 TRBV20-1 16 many CSATRQGTVAKNIQYF TGCAGTGCTACAAGACAGGGAACGGTAGCCAAAAACATTCAGTACTTC
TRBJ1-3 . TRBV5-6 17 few CASSLGGTVRPGNTIYF TGTGCCAGCAGCTTGGGGGGGACGGTCCGTCCTGGAAACACCATATATTTT
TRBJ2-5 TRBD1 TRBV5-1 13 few CASSGQGWETQYF TGCGCCAGCAGCGGACAGGGGTGGGAGACCCAGTACTTC
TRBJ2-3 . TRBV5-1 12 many CASSLAVDTQYF TGCGCCAGCAGCTTGGCCGTAGATACGCAGTATTTT